The T cell receptor (beta chain) described here comes from a study of T-cell memory formation after mild COVID-19. Findings of the study overall: Prior to infection, memory already included some responding clones, suggesting cross-reactive memory joined. CM and EM subsets held most contracting CD4+ clones; EMRA held CD8+ ones. In second-wave clones peaking day 37, SARS-CoV-2 specificity remained unconfirmed.

The V and J ends lost 1 base and 5 bases, in that order; junction bases with no gene match: 8. The CDR3 runs to 16 residues. In germline, CDR1 is SEHNR, CDR2 FQNEAQ (reference sequence). This clonotype came up a few times. Its antigen is currently unknown. Each CDR3 protein gets one entry after TCRdb re-called the 5' RACE reads with MiXCR. The sample yields roughly 580,000 distinct CDR3 sequences, 18% seen once. The sample was PBMCs or a T cell subset sorted from them (not recorded which). The rearrangement joins TRBV7-9 to TRBJ2-1; 7 bases map to TRBD2. The source is an adult woman who had mild COVID-19 (a few samples of this study predate the infection). Cell type and time point are not known. The CDR3 reads CASSLVNFLADNEQFF. DNA for the CDR3: TGTGCCAGCAGCTTAGTAAACTTCCTAGCGGACAATGAGCAGTTCTTC.